This T cell receptor beta chain came from a study of blood T cell repertoires in COVID-19. Study-level background: Material from acute and convalescent COVID-19 was sourced from the United States, Italy and Spain. T cells, B-cell-depleted T cells, or PBMCs supplied cDNA or gDNA.

In the source study's methods: From reference gene primer amplification, estimates of nucleated cell counts were derived. Produced via immunoSEQ multiplex PCR; TCRdb's table is partial and in-frame only. That table gives V, J and clone size, and the DNA gave D and trimming. The sample records about 300,000 clones, around 88% being singletons. Germline CDR1 and CDR2: KGHDR and SFDVKD. CDR3 length: 15 residues. Trimming at V came to 5 bases and at J to 7 bases, leaving 9 bases not matched to a gene. The sequencing sample was made of peripheral blood. This TCR was recovered from a woman aged 25 to 39 who had recovered from COVID-19. The V and J genes are TRBV24-1 and TRBJ2-2, with 7 nucleotides matching TRBD1. For the CDR3, the DNA is TGTGCCACCAGTGGGGACAGATCCAACGTCGGGGAGCTGTTTTTT. It codes for CATSGDRSNVGELFF.